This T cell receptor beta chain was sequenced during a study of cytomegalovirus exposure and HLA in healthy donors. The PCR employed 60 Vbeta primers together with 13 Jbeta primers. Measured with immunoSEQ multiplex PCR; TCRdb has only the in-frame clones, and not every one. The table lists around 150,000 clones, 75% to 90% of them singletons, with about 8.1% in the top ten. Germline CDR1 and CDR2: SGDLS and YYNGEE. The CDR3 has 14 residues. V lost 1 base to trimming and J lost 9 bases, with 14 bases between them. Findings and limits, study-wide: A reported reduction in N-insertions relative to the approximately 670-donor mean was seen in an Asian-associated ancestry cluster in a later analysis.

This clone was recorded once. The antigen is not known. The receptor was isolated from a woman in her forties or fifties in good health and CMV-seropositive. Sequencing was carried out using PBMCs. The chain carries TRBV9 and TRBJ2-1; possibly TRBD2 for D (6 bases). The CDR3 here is CASSVLARGGEQFF. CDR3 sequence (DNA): TGTGCCAGCAGCGTATTGGCGCGGGGAGGTGAGCAGTTCTTC.